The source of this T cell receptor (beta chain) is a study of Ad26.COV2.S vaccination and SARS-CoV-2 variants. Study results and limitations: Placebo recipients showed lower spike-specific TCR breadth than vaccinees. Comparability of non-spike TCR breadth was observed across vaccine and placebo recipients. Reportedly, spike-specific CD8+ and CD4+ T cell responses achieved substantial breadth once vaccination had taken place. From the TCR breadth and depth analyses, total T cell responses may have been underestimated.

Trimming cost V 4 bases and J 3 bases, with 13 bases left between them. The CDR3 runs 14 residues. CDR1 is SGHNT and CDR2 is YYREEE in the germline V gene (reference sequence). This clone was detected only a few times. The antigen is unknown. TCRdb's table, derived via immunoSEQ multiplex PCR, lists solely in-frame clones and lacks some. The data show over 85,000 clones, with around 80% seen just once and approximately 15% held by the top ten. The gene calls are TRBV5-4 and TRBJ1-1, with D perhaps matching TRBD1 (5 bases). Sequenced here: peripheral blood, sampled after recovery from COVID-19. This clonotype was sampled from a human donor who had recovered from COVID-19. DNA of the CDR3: TGTGCCAGCAGCCCCTTCGCGGGGCACACTGAAGCTTTCTTT. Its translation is CASSPFAGHTEAFF.